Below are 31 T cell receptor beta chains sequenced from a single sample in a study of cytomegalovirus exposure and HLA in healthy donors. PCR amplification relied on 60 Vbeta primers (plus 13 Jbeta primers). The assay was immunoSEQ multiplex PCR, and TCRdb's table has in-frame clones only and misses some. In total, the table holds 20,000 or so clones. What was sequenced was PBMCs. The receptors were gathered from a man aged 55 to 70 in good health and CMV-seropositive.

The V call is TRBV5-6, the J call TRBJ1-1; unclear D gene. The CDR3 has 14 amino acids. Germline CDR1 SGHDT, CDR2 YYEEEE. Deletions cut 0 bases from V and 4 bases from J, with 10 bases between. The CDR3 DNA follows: TGTGCCAGCAGCTTGGTTCCAGAGGGCACTGAAGCTTTCTTT. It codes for CASSLVPEGTEAFF. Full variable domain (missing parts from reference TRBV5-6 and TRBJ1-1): DAGVTQSPTHLIKTRGQQVTLRCSPKSGHDTVSWYQQALGQGPQFIFQYYEEEERQRGNFPDRFSGHQFPNYSSELNVNALLLGDSALYLCASSLVPEGTEAFFGQGTRLTVV.

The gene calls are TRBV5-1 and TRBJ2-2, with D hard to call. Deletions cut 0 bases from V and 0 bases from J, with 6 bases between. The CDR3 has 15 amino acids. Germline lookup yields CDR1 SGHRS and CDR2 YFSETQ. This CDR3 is CASSLAVANTGELFF. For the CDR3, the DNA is TGCGCCAGCAGCTTGGCGGTAGCGAACACCGGGGAGCTGTTTTTT.

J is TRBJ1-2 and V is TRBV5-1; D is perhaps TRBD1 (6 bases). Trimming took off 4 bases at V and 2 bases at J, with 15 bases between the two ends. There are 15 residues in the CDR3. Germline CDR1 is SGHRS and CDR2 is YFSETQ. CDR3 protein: CASSTGQTMNYGYTF. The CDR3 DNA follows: TGCGCCAGCAGCACCGGACAGACCATGAACTATGGCTACACCTTC.

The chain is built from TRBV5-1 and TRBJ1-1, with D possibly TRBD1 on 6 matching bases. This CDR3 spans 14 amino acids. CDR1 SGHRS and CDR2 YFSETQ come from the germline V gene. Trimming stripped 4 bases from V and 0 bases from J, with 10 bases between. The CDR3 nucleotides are TGCGCCAGCAGCGAAGGGGACATGAACACTGAAGCTTTCTTT. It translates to CASSEGDMNTEAFF.

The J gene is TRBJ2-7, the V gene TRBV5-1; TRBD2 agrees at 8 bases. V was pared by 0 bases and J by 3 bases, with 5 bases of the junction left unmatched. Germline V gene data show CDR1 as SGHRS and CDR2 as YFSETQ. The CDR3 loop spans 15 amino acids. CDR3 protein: CASSLEGLVHYEQYF. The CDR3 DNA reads TGCGCCAGCAGCTTGGAGGGACTAGTTCACTACGAGCAGTACTTC.

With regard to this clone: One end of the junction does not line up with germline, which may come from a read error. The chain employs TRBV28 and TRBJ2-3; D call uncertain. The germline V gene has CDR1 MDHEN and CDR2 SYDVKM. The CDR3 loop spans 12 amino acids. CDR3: CASSPVTDKQYF. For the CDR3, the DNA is TGTGCCAGCAGTCCGGTCACAGATAAGCAGTATTTT.

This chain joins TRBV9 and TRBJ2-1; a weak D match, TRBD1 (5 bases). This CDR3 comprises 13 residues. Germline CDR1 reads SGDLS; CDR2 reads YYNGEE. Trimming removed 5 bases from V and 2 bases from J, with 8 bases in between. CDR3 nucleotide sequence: TGTGCCAGCAGAGGGGTGACCTACAATGAGCAGTTCTTC. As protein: CASRGVTYNEQFF.

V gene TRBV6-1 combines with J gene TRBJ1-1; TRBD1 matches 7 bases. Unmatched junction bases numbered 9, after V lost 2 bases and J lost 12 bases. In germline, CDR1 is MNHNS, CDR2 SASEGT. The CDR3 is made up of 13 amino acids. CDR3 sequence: CASSEKRDSSSFF. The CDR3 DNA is TGTGCCAGCAGTGAAAAGAGGGACAGCAGCTCTTTCTTT.

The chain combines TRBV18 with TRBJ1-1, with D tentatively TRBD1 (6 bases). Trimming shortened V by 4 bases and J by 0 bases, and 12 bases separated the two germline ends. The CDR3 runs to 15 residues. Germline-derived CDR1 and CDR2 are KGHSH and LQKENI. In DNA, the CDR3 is TGTGCCAGCTCACGAAACAGGGATCTGAACACTGAAGCTTTCTTT. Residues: CASSRNRDLNTEAFF.

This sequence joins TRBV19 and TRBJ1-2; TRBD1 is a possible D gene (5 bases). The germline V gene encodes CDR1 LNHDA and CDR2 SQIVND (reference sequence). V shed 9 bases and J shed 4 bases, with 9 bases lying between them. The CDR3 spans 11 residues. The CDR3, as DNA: TGTGCCAGCGGGACTGTCTATGGCTACACCTTC. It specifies CASGTVYGYTF.

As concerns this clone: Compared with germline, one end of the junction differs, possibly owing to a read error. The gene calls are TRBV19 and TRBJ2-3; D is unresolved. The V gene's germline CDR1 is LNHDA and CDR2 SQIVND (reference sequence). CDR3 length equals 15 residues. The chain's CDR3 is CASRIVAQRADTQYF. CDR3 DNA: TGTGCCAGTAGGATAGTGGCTCAGCGAGCAGATACGCAGTATTTT.

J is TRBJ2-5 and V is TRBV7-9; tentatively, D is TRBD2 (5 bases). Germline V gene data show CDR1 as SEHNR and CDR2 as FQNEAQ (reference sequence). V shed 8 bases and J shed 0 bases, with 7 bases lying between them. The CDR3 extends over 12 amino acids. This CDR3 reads CASEGYQETQYF. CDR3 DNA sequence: TGTGCCAGCGAGGGATACCAAGAGACCCAGTACTTC.

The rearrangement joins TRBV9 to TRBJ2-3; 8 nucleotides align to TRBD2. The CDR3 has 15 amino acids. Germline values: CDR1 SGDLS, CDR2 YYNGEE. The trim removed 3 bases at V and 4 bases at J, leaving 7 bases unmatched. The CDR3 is CASSGGTRGADTQYF. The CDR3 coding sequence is TGTGCCAGCAGCGGCGGGACTAGGGGGGCAGATACGCAGTATTTT.

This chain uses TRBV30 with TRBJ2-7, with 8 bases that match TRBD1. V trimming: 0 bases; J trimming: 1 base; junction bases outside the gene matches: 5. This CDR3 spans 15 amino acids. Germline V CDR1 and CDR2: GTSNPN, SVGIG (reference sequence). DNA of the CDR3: TGTGCCTGGAGTGTACGGGGACAGGTATCCTACGAGCAGTACTTC. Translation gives CAWSVRGQVSYEQYF.

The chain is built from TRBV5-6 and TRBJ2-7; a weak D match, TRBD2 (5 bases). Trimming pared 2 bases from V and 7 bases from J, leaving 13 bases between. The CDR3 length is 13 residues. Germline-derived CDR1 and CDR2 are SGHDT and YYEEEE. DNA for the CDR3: TGTGCCAGCAGCTTTGTGGACTCCTGGGAGCAGTACTTC. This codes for CASSFVDSWEQYF.

This CDR3 reads CASSPGQAREKLFF. Here the CDR3 DNA reads TGCGCCAGCAGCCCCGGACAGGCGCGTGAAAAACTGTTTTTT. The chain links TRBV5-1 to TRBJ1-4; 7 bases match TRBD1. V shed 4 bases and J 7 bases; nucleotides not matched to a gene: 7. Germline V gene sequence: CDR1 SGHRS, CDR2 YFSETQ. CDR3 size: 14 residues. Based on the CDR3 plus reference TRBV5-1 and TRBJ1-4, the full variable domain is KAGVTQTPRYLIKTRGQQVTLSCSPISGHRSVSWYQQTPGQGLQFLFEYFSETQRNKGNFPGRFSGRQFSNSRSEMNVSTLELGDSALYLCASSPGQAREKLFFGSGTQLSVL.

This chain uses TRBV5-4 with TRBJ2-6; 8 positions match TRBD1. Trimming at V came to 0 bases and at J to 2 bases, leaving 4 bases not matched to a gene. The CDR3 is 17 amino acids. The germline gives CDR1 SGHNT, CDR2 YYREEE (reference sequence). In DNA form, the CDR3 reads TGTGCCAGCAGCTTGGAGCAGGGGGCGGCTGGGGCCAACGTCCTGACTTTC. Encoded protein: CASSLEQGAAGANVLTF.

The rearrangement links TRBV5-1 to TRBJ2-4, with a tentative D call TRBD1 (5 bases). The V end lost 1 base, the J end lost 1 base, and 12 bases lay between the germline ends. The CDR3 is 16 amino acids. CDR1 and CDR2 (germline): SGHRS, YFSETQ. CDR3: CASSLWARQAKNIQYF. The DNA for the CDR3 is TGCGCCAGCAGCTTGTGGGCTAGACAGGCCAAAAACATTCAGTACTTC.

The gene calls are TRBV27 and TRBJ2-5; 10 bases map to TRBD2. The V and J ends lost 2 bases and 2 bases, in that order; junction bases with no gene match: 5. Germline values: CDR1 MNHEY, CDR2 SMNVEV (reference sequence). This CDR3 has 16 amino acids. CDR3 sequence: CASSLRQREGQETQYF. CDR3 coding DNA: TGTGCCAGCAGTTTACGACAGCGGGAGGGTCAAGAGACCCAGTACTTC.

CDR3 loop: CASTLAGVPGELFF. As DNA, the CDR3 is TGTGCCAGCACGCTAGCGGGAGTCCCCGGGGAGCTGTTTTTT. The chain joins TRBV6-1 to TRBJ2-2; 10 bases align to TRBD2. Germline V CDR1 and CDR2: MNHNS, SASEGT. The length of the CDR3 is 14 residues. V dropped 7 bases and J dropped 6; count of bases not matched to a gene: 5.

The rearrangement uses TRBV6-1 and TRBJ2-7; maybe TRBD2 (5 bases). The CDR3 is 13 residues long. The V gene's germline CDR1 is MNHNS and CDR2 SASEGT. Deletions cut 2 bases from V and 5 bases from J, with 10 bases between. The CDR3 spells CASSERELHEQYF. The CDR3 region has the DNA TGTGCCAGCAGTGAAAGGGAGCTACACGAGCAGTACTTC.

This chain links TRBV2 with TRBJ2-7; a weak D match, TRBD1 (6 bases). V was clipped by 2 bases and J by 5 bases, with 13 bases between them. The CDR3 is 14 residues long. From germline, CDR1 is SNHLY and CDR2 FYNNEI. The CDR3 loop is CASSEQGYGDEQYF. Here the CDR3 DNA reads TGTGCCAGCAGTGAACAGGGGTACGGAGACGAGCAGTACTTC.

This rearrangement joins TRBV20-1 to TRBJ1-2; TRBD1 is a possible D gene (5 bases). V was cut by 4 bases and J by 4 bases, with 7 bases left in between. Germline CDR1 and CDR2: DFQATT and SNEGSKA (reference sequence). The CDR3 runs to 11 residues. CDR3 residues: CSATRAYGYTF. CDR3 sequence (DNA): TGCAGTGCTACCAGGGCCTATGGCTACACCTTC.

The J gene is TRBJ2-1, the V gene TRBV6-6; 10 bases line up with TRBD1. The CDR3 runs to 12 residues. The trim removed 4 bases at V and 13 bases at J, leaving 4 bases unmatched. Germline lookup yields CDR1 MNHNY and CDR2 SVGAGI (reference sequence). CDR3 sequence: CASSSGDRGQFF. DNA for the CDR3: TGTGCCAGCAGTTCCGGGGACAGGGGACAGTTCTTC.

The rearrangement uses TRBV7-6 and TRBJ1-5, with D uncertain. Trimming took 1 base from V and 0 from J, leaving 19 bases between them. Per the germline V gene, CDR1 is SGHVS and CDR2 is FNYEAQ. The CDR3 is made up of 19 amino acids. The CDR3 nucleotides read TGTGCCAGCAGCTTAGAGCAGAGGTCGGCACTTTATAGCAATCAGCCCCAGCATTTT. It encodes CASSLEQRSALYSNQPQHF.

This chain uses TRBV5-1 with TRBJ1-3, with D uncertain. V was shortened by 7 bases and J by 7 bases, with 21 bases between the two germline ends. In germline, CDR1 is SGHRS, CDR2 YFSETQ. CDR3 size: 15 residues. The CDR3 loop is CASSPNLDPGNTIYF. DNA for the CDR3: TGCGCCAGCTCTCCCAACCTGGATCCGGGGAACACCATATATTTT.

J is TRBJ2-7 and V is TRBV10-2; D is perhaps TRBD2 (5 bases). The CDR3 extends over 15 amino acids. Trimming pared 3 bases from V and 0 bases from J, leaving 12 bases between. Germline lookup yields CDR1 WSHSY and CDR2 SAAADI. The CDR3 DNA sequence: TGCGCCAGCAGTGAAGGAGGAAGATTCTCCTACGAGCAGTACTTC. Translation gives CASSEGGRFSYEQYF.

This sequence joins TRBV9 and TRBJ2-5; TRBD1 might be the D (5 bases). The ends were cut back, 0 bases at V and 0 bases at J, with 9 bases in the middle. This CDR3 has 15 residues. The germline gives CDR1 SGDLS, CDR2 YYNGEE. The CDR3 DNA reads TGTGCCAGCAGCGTAGATTCAGGGTACCAAGAGACCCAGTACTTC. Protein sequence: CASSVDSGYQETQYF.

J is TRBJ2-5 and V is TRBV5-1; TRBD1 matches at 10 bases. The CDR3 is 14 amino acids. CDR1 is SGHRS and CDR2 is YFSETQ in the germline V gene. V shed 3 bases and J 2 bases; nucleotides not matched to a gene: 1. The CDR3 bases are TGCGCCAGCAGCTGGGGACAGGGGCAAGAGACCCAGTACTTC. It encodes CASSWGQGQETQYF.

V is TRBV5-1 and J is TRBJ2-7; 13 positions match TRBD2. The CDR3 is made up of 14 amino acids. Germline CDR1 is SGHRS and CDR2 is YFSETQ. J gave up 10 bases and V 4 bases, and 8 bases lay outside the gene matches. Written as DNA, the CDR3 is TGCGCCAGCAGCCCAGGGACTAGCGGGACCCACCAGTACTTC. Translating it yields CASSPGTSGTHQYF.

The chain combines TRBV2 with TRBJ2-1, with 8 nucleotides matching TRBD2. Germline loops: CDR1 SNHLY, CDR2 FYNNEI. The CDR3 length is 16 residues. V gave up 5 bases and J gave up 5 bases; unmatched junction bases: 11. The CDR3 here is CASSWRSGRAHNEQFF. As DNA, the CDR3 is TGTGCCAGCAGTTGGAGAAGCGGGAGAGCGCACAATGAGCAGTTCTTC.